This entry lists 9 T cell receptor beta chains sequenced from one sample in a study of T cell clones after liver transplantation. Data came from immunoSEQ multiplex PCR; TCRdb stores just in-frame clones and leaves some out. The data show around 60,000 clones, about 70% seen once. Sequenced material: CD4+ T cells from blood, taken before liver transplant. These receptors were obtained from a human donor who received a liver transplant.

This chain uses TRBV6-4 with TRBJ1-6; D uncertain. V lost 2 bases and J 10 bases, leaving 9 bases between the germline ends. In germline, CDR1 is MRHNA, CDR2 SNTAGT. This CDR3 contains 13 residues. Here the CDR3 reads CASSDTRESPLHF. CDR3 sequence (DNA): TGTGCCAGCAGTGACACGCGGGAATCACCCCTCCACTTT.

The chain uses TRBV11-3 and TRBJ2-7; D is perhaps TRBD2 (6 bases). Trimming removed 5 bases at V and 3 bases at J, with 14 bases between. The CDR3 contains 14 residues. Germline V gene sequence: CDR1 SGHNT, CDR2 YENEEA. The CDR3 nucleotides are TGTGCCAGCAGCATGGGACGGGGGAGCTACGAGCAGTACTTC. Protein: CASSMGRGSYEQYF.

V usage is TRBV4-2 and J usage is TRBJ2-2, with 9 bases fitting TRBD2. V dropped 0 bases and J dropped 5; count of bases not matched to a gene: 4. The V gene's germline CDR1 is LGHNA and CDR2 YNFKEQ. The CDR3 has 16 residues. CDR3 DNA sequence: TGTGCCAGCAGCCAAGAGGCTAGCGGGGTTACCGGGGAGCTGTTTTTT. This gives the protein CASSQEASGVTGELFF.

The chain joins TRBV28 to TRBJ2-7; 8 bases agree with TRBD2. Germline-derived CDR1 and CDR2 are MDHEN and SYDVKM. V gave up 7 bases and J gave up 3 bases; unmatched junction bases: 5. The CDR3 runs to 13 residues. Written as DNA, the CDR3 is TGTGCCAGCACTAGGGCGGGGGGCTACGAGCAGTACTTC. Amino acids: CASTRAGGYEQYF.

The chain recombines TRBV7-2 with TRBJ2-6, with unresolved D. Trimming left V 0 bases short and J 1 base short, with 16 bases between. CDR3 length equals 19 residues. The germline V gene encodes CDR1 SGHTA and CDR2 FQGNSA. The CDR3 sequence: CASSLAFRLTWSGANVLTF. In DNA form, the CDR3 reads TGTGCCAGCAGCTTAGCGTTCAGGCTTACTTGGTCTGGGGCCAACGTCCTGACTTTC.

This clone was recorded many times. V and J are TRBV7-3 and TRBJ2-2; 10 bases match TRBD1. Germline trimming cut 1 base from V and 7 bases from J; bases unmatched to any gene: 3. The CDR3 runs to 15 residues. Germline CDR1 SGHTA, CDR2 FQGTGA. The CDR3 nucleotides read TGTGCCAGCAGCTTAAGACAGGGGGCCGGCGGGGAGCTGTTTTTT. Amino acids: CASSLRQGAGGELFF.

This clone appeared a few times. This chain links TRBV2 with TRBJ2-3; weak D call: TRBD1 (6 bases). This CDR3 contains 14 residues. Germline V gene data show CDR1 as SNHLY and CDR2 as FYNNEI. V was trimmed by 6 bases and J by 1 base, leaving 11 bases between them. CDR3: CASRQGRGTDTQYF. In DNA, the CDR3 is TGTGCCAGCAGGCAGGGGCGTGGCACAGATACGCAGTATTTT.

CDR3 protein: CASPGQGNTEAFF. The CDR3 coding sequence is TGTGCCTCGCCGGGACAGGGGAACACTGAAGCTTTCTTT. V gene TRBV30 combines with J gene TRBJ1-1, with 9 bases fitting TRBD1. The germline CDR1 and CDR2 sequences are GTSNPN and SVGIG (reference sequence). The CDR3 totals 13 residues. The V segment lost 7 bases and the J segment 1 base; nucleotides outside the gene matches: 4. Filled out from reference TRBV30 and TRBJ1-1, the complete variable domain reads SQTIHQWPATLVQPVGSPLSLECTVEGTSNPNLYWYRQAAGRGLQLLFYSVGIGQISSEVPQNLSASRPQDRQFILSSKKLLLSDSGFYLCASPGQGNTEAFFGQGTRLTVV.

V gene TRBV7-2 combines with J gene TRBJ2-1, with 10 bases identical to TRBD1. CDR1 SGHTA and CDR2 FQGNSA come from the germline V gene. The CDR3 extends over 14 amino acids. The trim removed 5 bases at V and 7 bases at J, leaving 5 bases unmatched. CDR3 in DNA: TGTGCCAGCAGCCTAGACAGGGGGCGAAATGAGCAGTTCTTC. Translated: CASSLDRGRNEQFF.